The clone carrying this TCR beta chain was observed a handful of times. No conserved phenylalanine or tryptophan is present at the end of the CDR3, so a read error is the likely explanation. No DNA is shown, since the ends of the CDR3 on it are uncertain; the CDR3 is the one TCRdb lists. 12 amino acids form the CDR3, both terminal residues included. Germline V lookup: CDR1 SGDLS, CDR2 YYNGEE. These data belong to a study of T cell repertoires in cytomegalovirus infection. One entry per CDR3 protein results from TCRdb running MiXCR on the reads. The sample contains approximately 500,000 distinct CDR3 sequences, about 11% of which appear only once.

The chain is built from TRBV9 and TRBJ2-1; the table's TRBD2 call for D was not verified on the DNA. Sequencing was done on a sample of PBMCs. The clonotype comes from a human donor in good health (CMV status not recorded). Some clones in this sample may be carry-over from other donors' samples. The CDR3 reads CASSVGGGVISL.